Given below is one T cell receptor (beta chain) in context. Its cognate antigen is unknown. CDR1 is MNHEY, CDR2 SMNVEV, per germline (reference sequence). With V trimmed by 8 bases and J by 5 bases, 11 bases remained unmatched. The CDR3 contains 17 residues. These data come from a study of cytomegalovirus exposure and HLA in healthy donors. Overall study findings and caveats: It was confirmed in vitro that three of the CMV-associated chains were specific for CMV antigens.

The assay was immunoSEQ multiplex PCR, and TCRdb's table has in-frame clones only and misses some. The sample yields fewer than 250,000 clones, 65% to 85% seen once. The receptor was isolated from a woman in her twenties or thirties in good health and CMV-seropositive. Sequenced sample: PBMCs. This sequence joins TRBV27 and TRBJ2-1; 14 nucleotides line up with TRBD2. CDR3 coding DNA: TGTGCCAGCGGACCTGGCTGGGGACTAGCGGGGGACAATGAGCAGTTCTTC. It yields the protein CASGPGWGLAGDNEQFF.